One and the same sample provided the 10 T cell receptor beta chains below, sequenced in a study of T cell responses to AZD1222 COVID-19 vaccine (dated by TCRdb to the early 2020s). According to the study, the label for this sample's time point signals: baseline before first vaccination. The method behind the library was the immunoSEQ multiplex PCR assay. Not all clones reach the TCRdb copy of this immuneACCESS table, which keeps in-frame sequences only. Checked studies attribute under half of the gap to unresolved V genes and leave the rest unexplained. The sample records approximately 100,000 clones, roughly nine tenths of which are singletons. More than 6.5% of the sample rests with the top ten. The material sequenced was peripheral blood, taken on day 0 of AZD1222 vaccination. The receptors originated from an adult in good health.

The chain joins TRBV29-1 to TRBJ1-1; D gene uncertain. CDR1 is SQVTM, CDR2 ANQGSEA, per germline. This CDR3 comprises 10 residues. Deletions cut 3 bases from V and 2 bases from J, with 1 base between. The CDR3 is CSVDNTEAFF. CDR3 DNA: TGCAGCGTTGACAACACTGAAGCTTTCTTT.

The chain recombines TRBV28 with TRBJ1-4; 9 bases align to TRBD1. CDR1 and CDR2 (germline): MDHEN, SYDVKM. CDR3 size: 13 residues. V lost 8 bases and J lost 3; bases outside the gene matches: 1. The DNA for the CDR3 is TGTGCCAGCGGGACAGGGTCTAATGAAAAACTGTTTTTT. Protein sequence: CASGTGSNEKLFF.

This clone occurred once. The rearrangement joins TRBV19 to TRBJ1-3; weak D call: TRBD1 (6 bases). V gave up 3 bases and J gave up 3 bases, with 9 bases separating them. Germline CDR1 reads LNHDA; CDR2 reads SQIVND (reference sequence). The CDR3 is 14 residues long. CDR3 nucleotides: TGTGCCAGTAGTATGCGGGGGCTTGGAAACACCATATATTTT. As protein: CASSMRGLGNTIYF.

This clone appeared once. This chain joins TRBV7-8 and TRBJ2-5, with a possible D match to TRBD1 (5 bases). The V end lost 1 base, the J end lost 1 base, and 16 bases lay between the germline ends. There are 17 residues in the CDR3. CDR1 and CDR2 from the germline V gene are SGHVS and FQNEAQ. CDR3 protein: CASSLGVGQGSQETQYF. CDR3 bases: TGTGCCAGCAGCTTAGGAGTTGGGCAGGGAAGCCAAGAGACCCAGTACTTC.

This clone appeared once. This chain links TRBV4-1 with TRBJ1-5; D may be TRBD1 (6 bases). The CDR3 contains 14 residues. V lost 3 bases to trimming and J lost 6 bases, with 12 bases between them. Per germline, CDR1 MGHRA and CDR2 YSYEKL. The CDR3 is CASSQLGGGQPQHF. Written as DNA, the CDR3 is TGCGCCAGCAGCCAGTTAGGGGGGGGTCAGCCCCAGCATTTT.

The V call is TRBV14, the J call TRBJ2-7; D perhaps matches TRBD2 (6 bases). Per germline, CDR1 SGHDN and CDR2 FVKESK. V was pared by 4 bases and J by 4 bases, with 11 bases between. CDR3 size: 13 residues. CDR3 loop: CASSRGLSYEQYF. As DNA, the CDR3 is TGTGCCAGCAGCCGGGGACTTTCTTACGAGCAGTACTTC.

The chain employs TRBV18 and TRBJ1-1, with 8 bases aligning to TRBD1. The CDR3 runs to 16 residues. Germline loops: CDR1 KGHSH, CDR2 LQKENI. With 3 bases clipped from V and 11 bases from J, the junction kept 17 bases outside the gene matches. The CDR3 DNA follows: TGTGCCAGCTCACCCGCCGGGGACAGGCTAAGGTTGAGGGCTTTCTTT. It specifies CASSPAGDRLRLRAFF.

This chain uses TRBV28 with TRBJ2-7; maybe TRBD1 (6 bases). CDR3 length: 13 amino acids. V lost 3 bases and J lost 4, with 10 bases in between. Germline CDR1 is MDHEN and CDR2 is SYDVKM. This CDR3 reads CASSLGARYEQYF. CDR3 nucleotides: TGTGCCAGCAGTTTGGGGGCGAGATACGAGCAGTACTTC.

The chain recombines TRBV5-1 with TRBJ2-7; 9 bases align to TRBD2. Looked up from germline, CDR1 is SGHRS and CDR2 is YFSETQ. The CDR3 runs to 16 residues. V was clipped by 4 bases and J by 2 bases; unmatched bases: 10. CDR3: CASSPISSGVTYEQYF. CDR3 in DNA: TGCGCCAGCAGCCCTATTTCTAGCGGGGTTACCTACGAGCAGTACTTC.

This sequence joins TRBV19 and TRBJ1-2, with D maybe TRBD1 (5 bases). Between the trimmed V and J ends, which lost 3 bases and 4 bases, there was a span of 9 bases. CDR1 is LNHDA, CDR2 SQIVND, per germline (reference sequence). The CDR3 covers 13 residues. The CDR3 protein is CASSMAQVYGYTF. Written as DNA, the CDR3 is TGTGCCAGTAGTATGGCACAGGTCTATGGCTACACCTTC. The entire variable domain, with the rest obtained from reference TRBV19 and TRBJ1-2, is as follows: DGGITQSPKYLFRKEGQNVTLSCEQNLNHDAMYWYRQDPGQGLRLIYYSQIVNDFQKGDIAEGYSVSREKKESFPLTVTSAQKNPTAFYLCASSMAQVYGYTFGSGTRLTVV.